This T cell receptor (beta chain) was documented in a study of T cell responses to AZD1222 COVID-19 vaccine. Looking at the study overall: Some second doses came at about 4 weeks and others at about 12 weeks; these were pooled.

A note on this clone: The antigen is unknown.

Study results and limitations: Without day 14 samples, only post-peak T cell repertoires were studied. Among spike-specific TCRs, nearly half reportedly target unmutated variant regions. Clonal diversity may have been underestimated, and the donors were mostly white British, with more females than males.

The table came from immunoSEQ multiplex PCR; TCRdb's copy has only in-frame clones and leaves some out. This sample has tens of thousands of clones, with 90% found just once. The specimen was peripheral blood, collected on day 0 of AZD1222 vaccination. This TCR derives from an adult in good health.

The CDR3: CASSEGGGSYEQYF. For the CDR3, the DNA is TGTGCCAGCAGTGAAGGTGGGGGCTCCTACGAGCAGTACTTC. The rearrangement uses TRBV6-1 and TRBJ2-7; D may correspond to TRBD1 or TRBD2 (5 bases each). Per the germline V gene, CDR1 is MNHNS and CDR2 is SASEGT. This CDR3 comprises 14 residues. With 1 base removed from V and 0 bases from J, the gap between germline ends came to 7 bases.